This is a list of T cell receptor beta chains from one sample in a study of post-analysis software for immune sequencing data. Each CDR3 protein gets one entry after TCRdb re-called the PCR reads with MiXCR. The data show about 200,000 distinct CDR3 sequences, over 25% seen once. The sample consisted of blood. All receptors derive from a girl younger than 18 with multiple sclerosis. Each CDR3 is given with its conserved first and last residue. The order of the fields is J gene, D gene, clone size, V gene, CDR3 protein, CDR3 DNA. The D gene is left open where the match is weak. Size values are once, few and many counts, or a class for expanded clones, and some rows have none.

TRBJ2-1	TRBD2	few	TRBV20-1	CSARDRTSGGSYNEQFF	TGCAGTGCTAGAGACCGGACTAGCGGGGGGTCCTACAATGAGCAGTTCTTC
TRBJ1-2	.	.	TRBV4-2	CASSQDATVGYTF	TGTGCCAGCAGCCAAGATGCTACGGTTGGCTACACCTTC
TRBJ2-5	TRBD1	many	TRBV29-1	CSATTGYETQYF	TGCAGCGCGACGACAGGGTATGAGACCCAGTACTTC
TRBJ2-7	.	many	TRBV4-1	CASSQDGGGTYEQYF	TGCGCCAGCAGCCAAGATGGAGGGGGGACCTACGAGCAGTACTTC
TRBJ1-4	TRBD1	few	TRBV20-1	CSARSPGGENEKLFF	TGCAGTGCTAGATCCCCAGGGGGGGAAAATGAAAAACTGTTTTTT
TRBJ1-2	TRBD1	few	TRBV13	CASSLAPQGTNYGYTF	TGTGCCAGCAGCCTAGCCCCACAGGGGACCAACTATGGCTACACCTTC
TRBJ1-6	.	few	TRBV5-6	CASRVWGSSPLHF	TGTGCCAGCAGAGTATGGGGATCTTCACCCCTCCACTTT
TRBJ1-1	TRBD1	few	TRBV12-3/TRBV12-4	CASSLWGQGTEAFF	TGTGCCAGCAGTTTGTGGGGACAGGGAACTGAAGCTTTCTTT
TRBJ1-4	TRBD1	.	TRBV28	CASRLTGVNEKLFF	TGTGCCAGCAGGTTGACAGGGGTTAATGAAAAACTGTTTTTT
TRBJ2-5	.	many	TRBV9	CASSVGGRRETQYF	TGTGCCAGCAGCGTAGGTGGCAGGAGAGAGACCCAGTACTTC
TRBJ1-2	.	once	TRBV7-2	CASSLEASNYGYTF	TGTGCCAGCAGCTTAGAAGCCAGTAACTATGGCTACACCTTC
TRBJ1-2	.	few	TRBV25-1	CASSEYGGAGGYTF	TGTGCCAGCAGTGAATATGGTGGGGCGGGTGGCTACACCTTC
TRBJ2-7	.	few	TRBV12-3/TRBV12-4	CASSRDFYEQYF	TGTGCCAGTAGTAGGGACTTCTACGAGCAGTACTTC
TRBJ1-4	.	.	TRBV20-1	CSASRSIGQIGGGKLFF	TGCAGTGCTAGCCGCTCTATCGGACAGATCGGGGGGGGAAAACTGTTTTTT
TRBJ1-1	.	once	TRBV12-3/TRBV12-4	CASSSQHGAIGEAFF	TGTGCCAGCAGCTCTCAACACGGGGCAATAGGTGAAGCTTTCTTT
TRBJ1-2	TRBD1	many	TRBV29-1	CSALFYGQAVYGYTF	TGCAGCGCCCTCTTCTACGGACAGGCCGTCTATGGCTACACCTTC
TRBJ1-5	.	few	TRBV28	CASRGSYRVDQPQHF	TGTGCCAGCAGGGGATCCTACAGGGTTGACCAGCCCCAGCATTTT
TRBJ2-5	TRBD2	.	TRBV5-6	CASSSKTSGFQETQYF	TGTGCCAGCAGCTCCAAGACTAGCGGGTTTCAAGAGACCCAGTACTTC
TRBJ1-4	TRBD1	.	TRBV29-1	CSGAGTGDAGKLFF	TGCAGCGGAGCCGGGACAGGGGACGCAGGAAAACTGTTTTTT
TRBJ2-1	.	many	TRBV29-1	CSVVPGAGLIYEQFF	TGCAGCGTGGTCCCCGGGGCAGGGTTGATCTATGAGCAGTTCTTC
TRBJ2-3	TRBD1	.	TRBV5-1	CASSSIPGQGTVTDTQYF	TGCGCCAGCAGCTCTATCCCGGGACAGGGGACAGTTACAGATACGCAGTATTTT
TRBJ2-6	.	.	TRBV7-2	CASSLWSVGWGSGANVLTF	TGTGCCAGCAGCTTATGGTCTGTGGGATGGGGTTCTGGGGCCAACGTCCTGACTTTC
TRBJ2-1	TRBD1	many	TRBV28	CASSPRTGPYNEQFF	TGTGCCAGCAGTCCGCGGACAGGTCCTTACAATGAGCAGTTCTTC
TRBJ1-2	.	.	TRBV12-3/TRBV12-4	CASRRGTDIGYTF	TGTGCCAGCAGGCGAGGGACCGATATCGGCTACACCTTC
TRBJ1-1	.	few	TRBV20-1	CSASGYRIIAEAFF	TGCAGTGCTAGTGGGTATCGGATAATAGCTGAAGCTTTCTTT
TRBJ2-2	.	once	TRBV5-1	CASSLADISATGELFF	TGCGCCAGCAGCTTGGCAGACATTTCAGCCACCGGGGAGCTGTTTTTT
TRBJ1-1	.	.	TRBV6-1	CASSDQTNTEAFF	TGTGCCAGCAGTGACCAGACGAACACTGAAGCTTTCTTT
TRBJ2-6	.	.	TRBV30	CAWSVGVEGGPFSGANVLTF	TGTGCCTGGAGTGTAGGCGTAGAGGGGGGGCCTTTCTCTGGGGCCAACGTCCTGACTTTC
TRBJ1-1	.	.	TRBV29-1	CSVVRDTEAFF	TGCAGCGTTGTGCGGGACACTGAAGCTTTCTTT
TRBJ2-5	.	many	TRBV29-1	CSVEWAKETQYF	TGCAGCGTTGAGTGGGCCAAAGAGACCCAGTACTTC
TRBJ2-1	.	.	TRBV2	CASSEGGISNEQFF	TGTGCCAGCAGTGAAGGCGGGATCTCCAATGAGCAGTTCTTC
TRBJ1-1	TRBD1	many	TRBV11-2	CASSLAGTGGDTEAFF	TGTGCCAGCAGCTTAGCCGGGACAGGGGGAGACACTGAAGCTTTCTTT
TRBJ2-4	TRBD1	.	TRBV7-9	CASSQSGTGSGLAKNIQYF	TGTGCCAGCAGCCAAAGCGGGACAGGGTCAGGACTAGCCAAAAACATTCAGTACTTC
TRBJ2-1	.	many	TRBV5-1	CASSLAESGEQFF	TGCGCCAGCAGCTTGGCCGAGTCGGGTGAGCAGTTCTTC
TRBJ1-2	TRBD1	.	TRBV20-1	CSAFDRGENYGYTF	TGCAGTGCTTTCGACAGGGGAGAAAACTATGGCTACACCTTC
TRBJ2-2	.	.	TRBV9	CASSVSSHSGELFF	TGTGCCAGCAGCGTCTCCAGTCACAGCGGGGAGCTGTTTTTT
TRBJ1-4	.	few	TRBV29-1	CSASGGAVDEKLFF	TGCAGCGCCTCGGGTGGGGCGGTGGATGAAAAACTGTTTTTT
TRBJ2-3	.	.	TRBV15	CATSSYSGASTDTQYF	TGTGCCACCAGCAGCTATAGCGGAGCGAGCACAGATACGCAGTATTTT